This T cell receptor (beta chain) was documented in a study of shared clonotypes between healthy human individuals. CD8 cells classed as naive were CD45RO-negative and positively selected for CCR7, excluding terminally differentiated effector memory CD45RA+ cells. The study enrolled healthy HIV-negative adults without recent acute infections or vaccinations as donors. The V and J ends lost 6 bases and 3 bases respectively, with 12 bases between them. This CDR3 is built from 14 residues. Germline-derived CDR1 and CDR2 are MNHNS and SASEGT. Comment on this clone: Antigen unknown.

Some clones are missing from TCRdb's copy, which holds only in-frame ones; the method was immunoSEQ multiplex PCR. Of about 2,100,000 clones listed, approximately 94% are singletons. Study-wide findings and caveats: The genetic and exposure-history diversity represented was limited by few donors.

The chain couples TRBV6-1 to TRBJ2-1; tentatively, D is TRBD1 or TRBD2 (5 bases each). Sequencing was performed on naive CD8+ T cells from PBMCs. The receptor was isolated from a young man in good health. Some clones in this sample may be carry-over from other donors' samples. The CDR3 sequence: CASRARELYNEQFF. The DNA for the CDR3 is TGTGCCAGCAGGGCCAGGGAGCTCTACAATGAGCAGTTCTTC.